Below are 16 T cell receptor beta chains sequenced from a single sample in a study of blood T cell repertoires in COVID-19. Clones were read by immunoSEQ multiplex PCR, and TCRdb kept only the in-frame ones, dropping some. Found here are about 87,000 clones, around 87% of them singletons; the top ten hold around 5%. Sequenced: peripheral blood. The receptors originated from an elderly woman with acute or convalescent COVID-19.

This sequence joins TRBV7-3 and TRBJ2-3; 9 bases agree with TRBD2. CDR1 is SGHTA, CDR2 FQGTGA, per germline. The CDR3 totals 17 residues. The V and J ends lost 5 bases and 6 bases, in that order; junction bases with no gene match: 15. The CDR3 loop reads CASSRINSGLATDTQYF. The CDR3 nucleotides read TGTGCCAGCAGCCGGATAAATTCGGGACTAGCAACGGATACGCAGTATTTT. Looking up the rest from reference TRBV7-3 and TRBJ2-3 gives the full variable domain: GAGVSQTPSNKVTEKGKYVELRCDPISGHTALYWYRQSLGQGPEFLIYFQGTGAADDSGLPNDRFFAVRPEGSVSTLKIQRTERGDSAVYLCASSRINSGLATDTQYFGPGTRLTVL.

This rearrangement joins TRBV2 to TRBJ2-1; 12 bases fit TRBD2. Germline CDR1 is SNHLY and CDR2 is FYNNEI. This CDR3 is 17 amino acids long. V dropped 5 bases and J dropped 1; count of bases not matched to a gene: 6. In DNA form, the CDR3 reads TGTGCCAGCAGTTCTTCTAGCGGGGGGGCGTCCTACAATGAGCAGTTCTTC. Translating it yields CASSSSSGGASYNEQFF.

V is TRBV6-4 and J is TRBJ1-4; D not resolved. Germline CDR1 reads MRHNA; CDR2 reads SNTAGT. V lost 3 bases to trimming and J lost 8 bases, with 10 bases between them. The CDR3 extends over 13 amino acids. The CDR3 DNA follows: TGTGCCAGCAGTGAATGGCTGGGCGAAAAACTGTTTTTT. This gives the protein CASSEWLGEKLFF.

The chain carries TRBV5-6 and TRBJ1-2, with D unclear. Trimming pared 0 bases from V and 1 base from J, leaving 4 bases between. In germline, CDR1 is SGHDT, CDR2 YYEEEE. The CDR3 has 13 amino acids. CDR3 nucleotides: TGTGCCAGCAGCTTGGCAGATAACTATGGCTACACCTTC. Its protein is CASSLADNYGYTF.

The genes are TRBV12-3 or TRBV12-4 and TRBJ1-3, with unresolved D. This CDR3 is 13 amino acids long. V lost 0 bases and J 5 bases, leaving 5 bases between the germline ends. The CDR3 region has the DNA TGTGCCAGCAGTTTAGCCAGGAGAAACACCATATATTTT. It yields the protein CASSLARRNTIYF.

This chain links TRBV19 with TRBJ1-6; TRBD1 is a possible D gene (5 bases). CDR1 is LNHDA and CDR2 is SQIVND in the germline V gene (reference sequence). The ends were cut back, 5 bases at V and 4 bases at J, with 12 bases in the middle. This CDR3 is built from 15 residues. DNA for the CDR3: TGTGCCAGTAGTGCCGCGACAGTTTATAATTCACCCCTCCACTTT. Translated: CASSAATVYNSPLHF.

This sequence joins TRBV5-1 and TRBJ1-1; 7 nucleotides agree with TRBD1. Unmatched junction bases numbered 15, after V lost 4 bases and J lost 6 bases. Germline-derived CDR1 and CDR2 are SGHRS and YFSETQ. The CDR3 covers 16 residues. CDR3 protein: CASSLNSVQGGAEAFF. The CDR3 nucleotides are TGCGCCAGCAGCCTTAACTCGGTCCAGGGGGGAGCTGAAGCTTTCTTT.

The chain recombines TRBV6-5 with TRBJ2-7; 7 bases fit TRBD1. There are 14 residues in the CDR3. Germline CDR1 is MNHEY and CDR2 is SVGAGI. Germline trimming cut 4 bases from V and 3 bases from J; bases unmatched to any gene: 6. The CDR3 bases are TGTGCCAGCAGTTTTTCAAACAGGGGCTACGAGCAGTACTTC. Amino acids: CASSFSNRGYEQYF.

The V call is TRBV7-9, the J call TRBJ1-1; D gene uncertain. Looked up from germline, CDR1 is SEHNR and CDR2 is FQNEAQ (reference sequence). V lost 1 base to trimming and J lost 1 base, with 4 bases between them. This CDR3 comprises 13 residues. In nucleotides, the CDR3 is TGTGCCAGCAGCTTAGACACGAACACTGAAGCTTTCTTT. Translated, it gives CASSLDTNTEAFF.

The J gene is TRBJ1-2, the V gene TRBV5-4; TRBD1 matches at 7 bases. Looked up from germline, CDR1 is SGHNT and CDR2 is YYREEE (reference sequence). The CDR3 has 12 amino acids. Germline trimming cut 2 bases from V and 8 bases from J; bases unmatched to any gene: 3. The CDR3 is CASSLGGGGYTF. The CDR3 DNA follows: TGTGCCAGCAGCTTAGGAGGGGGCGGCTACACCTTC.

V and J are TRBV27 and TRBJ1-6; perhaps TRBD1 as D (5 bases). Germline CDR1 reads MNHEY; CDR2 reads SMNVEV (reference sequence). The CDR3 is 15 amino acids. V gave up 7 bases and J gave up 0 bases, with 10 bases separating them. Here the CDR3 reads CASNDSSSYNSPLHF. CDR3 in DNA: TGTGCCAGCAATGACAGTAGCTCCTATAATTCACCCCTCCACTTT.

The gene calls are TRBV6-5 and TRBJ1-6; maybe TRBD1 (6 bases). The CDR3 runs to 13 residues. V was clipped by 6 bases and J by 10 bases, with 13 bases between them. Germline CDR1 is MNHEY and CDR2 is SVGAGI. DNA for the CDR3: TGTGCCAGCAGAATTGACCAGGGGTCACCCCTCCACTTT. As protein: CASRIDQGSPLHF.

The CDR3 DNA follows: TGTGCCAGCAGTGATTTGAGGGGGCGTAGCTCCTACGAGCAGTACTTC. Residues: CASSDLRGRSSYEQYF. This chain joins TRBV6-1 and TRBJ2-7, with 7 bases matching TRBD1. Trimming cost V 3 bases and J 0 bases; bases outside gene matches: 8. The length of the CDR3 is 16 residues. Germline V CDR1 and CDR2: MNHNS, SASEGT.

The rearrangement uses TRBV10-1 and TRBJ2-3; D call uncertain. CDR1 is WNHNN and CDR2 is SYGVQD in the germline V gene (reference sequence). This CDR3 comprises 14 residues. Trimming cost V 3 bases and J 4 bases, with 11 bases left between them. Here the CDR3 reads CASSDPMMPDTQYF. For the CDR3, the DNA is TGCGCCAGCAGTGACCCTATGATGCCAGATACGCAGTATTTT.

J is TRBJ2-7 and V is TRBV7-9; 10 bases are a match to TRBD2. Germline trimming cut 8 bases from V and 4 bases from J; bases unmatched to any gene: 8. The CDR3 has 14 residues. CDR1 is SEHNR, CDR2 FQNEAQ, per germline (reference sequence). The CDR3 coding sequence is TGTGCCAGCGGAGGGGCTAGCGGGAGTTACGAGCAGTACTTC. Encoded protein: CASGGASGSYEQYF.

The V gene is TRBV27, the J gene TRBJ1-4; the match to TRBD1 covers 7 bases. V gave up 1 base and J gave up 10 bases; unmatched junction bases: 12. CDR1 and CDR2 (germline): MNHEY, SMNVEV (reference sequence). The CDR3 runs to 16 residues. This CDR3 is CASSLLEGGGGGKLFF. DNA of the CDR3: TGTGCCAGCAGTTTATTGGAAGGGGGCGGAGGTGGAAAACTGTTTTTT.